This TCR beta chain was identified during a study of cytotoxic CD8 clonotypes in ibrutinib-treated CLL. Overall study context: Response samples were obtained once patients had received a median about 12 months of treatment, range 6 to 36. General study results and limits: The study sampled sustained-remission and progressing patients at different times. Clonality rose at ibrutinib response, held steady in sustained remission, and fell toward baseline at progression.

On this clone: The antigen remains undetermined.

CDR1 is LNHNV, CDR2 YYDKDF, per germline (reference sequence). V was trimmed by 0 bases and J by 6 bases, leaving 11 bases between them. The CDR3 spans 14 residues. Depth targeted 1 in 200,000 to 1 in 1 million T cells, averaging 10x coverage per clonotype. The table came from immunoSEQ multiplex PCR; TCRdb's copy has only in-frame clones and leaves some out. Of about 200,000 clones listed, approximately 72% are singletons. This chain links TRBV15 with TRBJ1-1; D gene unclear. The receptor was isolated from a human donor with chronic lymphocytic leukemia. The material sequenced was PBMCs, taken after 24 months of ibrutinib treatment. This chain's CDR3 is CATSRDFATPEAFF. The CDR3 DNA is TGTGCCACCAGCAGAGATTTCGCCACCCCTGAAGCTTTCTTT.